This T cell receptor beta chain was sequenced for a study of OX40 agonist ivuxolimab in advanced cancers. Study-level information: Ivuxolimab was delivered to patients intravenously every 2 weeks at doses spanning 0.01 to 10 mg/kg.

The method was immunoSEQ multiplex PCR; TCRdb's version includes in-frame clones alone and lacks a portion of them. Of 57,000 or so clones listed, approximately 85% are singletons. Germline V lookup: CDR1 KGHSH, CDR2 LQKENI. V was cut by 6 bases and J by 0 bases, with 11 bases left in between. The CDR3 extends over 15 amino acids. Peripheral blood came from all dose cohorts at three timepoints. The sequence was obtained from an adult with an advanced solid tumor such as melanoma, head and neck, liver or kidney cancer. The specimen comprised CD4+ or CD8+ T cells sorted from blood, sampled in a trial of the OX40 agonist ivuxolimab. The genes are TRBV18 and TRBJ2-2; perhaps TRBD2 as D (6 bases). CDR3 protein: CASSRRVANTGELFF. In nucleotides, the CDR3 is TGTGCCAGCTCTCGGAGGGTCGCGAACACCGGGGAGCTGTTTTTT.